This record covers a single TCR beta chain. Its antigen remains unidentified. The sample is drawn from a study of cytomegalovirus exposure and HLA in healthy donors. Notes on the study in general: According to reports, the classifier identified cytomegalovirus status with high specificity and sensitivity. Most TCR sequences were rare, but some public TCRs occurred in many donors. Reports state that TCR beta sequences accurately predicted most subjects' HLA-A and HLA-B alleles.

Researchers ran the PCR with 60 Vbeta and 13 Jbeta primers. Assay: immunoSEQ multiplex PCR; the TCRdb copy retains only in-frame clones and omits some. The sample has about 180,000 clones; 76% are singletons. Germline CDR1 and CDR2: KGHSH and LQKENI. V lost 1 base and J lost 5; bases outside the gene matches: 17. The CDR3 is made up of 19 amino acids. This chain connects TRBV18 to TRBJ2-7; 10 nucleotides agree with TRBD1. Sequenced input: PBMCs. The receptor was isolated from a man aged 18 to 30 in good health and CMV-seronegative. CDR3 loop: CASSPRGSGLGQGIHEQYF. CDR3 DNA sequence: TGTGCCAGCTCACCACGGGGGTCTGGTTTGGGACAGGGGATCCACGAGCAGTACTTC.